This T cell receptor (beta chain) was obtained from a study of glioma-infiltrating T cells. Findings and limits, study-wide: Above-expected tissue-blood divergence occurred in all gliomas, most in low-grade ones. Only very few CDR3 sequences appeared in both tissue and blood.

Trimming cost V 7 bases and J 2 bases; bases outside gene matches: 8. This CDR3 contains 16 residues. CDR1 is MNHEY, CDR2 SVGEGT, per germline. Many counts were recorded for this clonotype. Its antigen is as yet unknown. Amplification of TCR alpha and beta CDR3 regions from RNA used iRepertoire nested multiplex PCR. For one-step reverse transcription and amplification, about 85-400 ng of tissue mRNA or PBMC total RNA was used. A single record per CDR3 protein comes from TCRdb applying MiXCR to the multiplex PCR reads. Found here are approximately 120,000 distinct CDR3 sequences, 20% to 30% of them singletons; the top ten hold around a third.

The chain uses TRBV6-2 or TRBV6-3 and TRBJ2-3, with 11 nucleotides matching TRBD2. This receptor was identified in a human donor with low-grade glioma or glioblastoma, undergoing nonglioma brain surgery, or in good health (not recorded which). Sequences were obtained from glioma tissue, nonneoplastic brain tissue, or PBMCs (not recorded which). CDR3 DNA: TGTGCCAGCACCCAGCGACTAGCGGGGATCACAGATACGCAGTATTTT. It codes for CASTQRLAGITDTQYF.